This T cell receptor (beta chain) stems from a study of identifying expanded T cells in peripheral blood. The sample holds a few counts of this clone. Sequencing used immunoSEQ multiplex PCR; TCRdb keeps in-frame clones, though not all of them. The data contain about 90,000 clones, about 88% of them singletons. The CDR3 has 14 residues. V shed 5 bases and J 4 bases; nucleotides not matched to a gene: 8. The V gene's germline CDR1 is GTSNPN and CDR2 SVGIG (reference sequence). Sample: blood. The sequence derives from a person aged 18 to 75 in good health. The chain is built from TRBV30 and TRBJ2-3, with TRBD1 matching 8 bases. CDR3 in DNA: TGTGCCTGGGGAGACAGGGGCACCTCAGATACGCAGTATTTT. Amino acid sequence: CAWGDRGTSDTQYF.